This T cell receptor (beta chain) was sequenced during a study of T cell responses to AZD1222 COVID-19 vaccine. General study points: Spike-wide coverage was observed for vaccine-associated CD4 TCRs, with dominant responses at 160-218 and 743-854. Nearly half of spike-specific TCRs reportedly target variant regions that are unmutated in the B.1.351 and B.1.1.7 variants. Donors, mostly white British, included more females; clonal diversity was possibly underestimated. Spike-specific TCRs gained breadth and depth after people received two AZD1222 doses.

Germline CDR1 reads MNHNY; CDR2 reads SVGAGI (reference sequence). The CDR3 extends over 12 amino acids. The junction had 5 bases not matched to a gene; V was cut back by 8 bases and J by 8 bases. Details on this clone: What it recognizes is unknown.

Produced via immunoSEQ multiplex PCR; TCRdb's table is partial and in-frame only. This sample yields under 150,000 clones, of which around 89% are seen a single time; around a tenth belongs to the top ten. The TCR originated in an adult who received the AZD1222 COVID-19 vaccine. The rearrangement uses TRBV6-6 and TRBJ1-4; 7 nucleotides align to TRBD1. This specimen was peripheral blood, taken 28 days after the second AZD1222 dose. The CDR3 DNA sequence: TGTGCCAGCCGGAGGGGGCACGAAAAACTGTTTTTT. Its protein is CASRRGHEKLFF.